This T cell receptor (beta chain) was captured in a study of blood T cells in healthy people across ages. Study findings and constraints: Older age went with lower TCR beta diversity per million T cells, in a roughly linear way. When set beside aged donors, long-lived donors presented more naive CD4+ cells and higher diversity. The study could not conclusively compare naive and antigen-experienced cells, given its unsorted PBMCs.

This clonotype appeared a few times. Its antigen is currently unknown. There are 14 residues in the CDR3. V gave up 2 bases and J gave up 1 base, with 9 bases separating them. Using a J-beta primer mix together with a sample-barcoded 5' primer, a second PCR was run for roughly 6 to 11 cycles. A template-switch adaptor containing 12 random nucleotides labeled each cDNA molecule. TCRdb reanalysed the 5' RACE reads using MiXCR and keeps one entry per CDR3 protein. The sample has about 1,400,000 distinct CDR3 sequences; 59% are singletons. The chain uses TRBV12-3 or TRBV12-4 and TRBJ2-7; D is unclear. The clonotype originates from a man aged 18-30 years in good health. Material for sequencing was blood. The CDR3 bases are TGTGCCAGCAGTTTATATACCCTGTCCTACGAGCAGTACTTC. This codes for CASSLYTLSYEQYF.